This TCR beta chain was sequenced in a study of shared clonotypes between healthy human individuals. Repertoires were generated with immunoSEQ multiplex PCR, while TCRdb's copy carries only in-frame clones and drops some. The data show some 1.5 million clones, with nearly 99% seen just once and around 0.45% held by the top ten. V shed 5 bases and J shed 0 bases, with 27 bases lying between them. In germline, CDR1 is LNHDA, CDR2 SQIVND (reference sequence). CDR3 length: 20 amino acids. The TCR originated in a man in his thirties or forties in good health. The sample comprised naive CD4+ T cells sorted from blood. Subset in this sample: CD45RA+ positively selected. This chain uses TRBV19 with TRBJ2-3; maybe TRBD2 (5 bases). The chain's CDR3 is CASSSPRRLLSPPSTDTQYF. In nucleotides, the CDR3 is TGTGCCAGTAGTTCGCCCCGGAGGCTGTTGAGCCCCCCAAGCACAGATACGCAGTATTTT.